This is a list of T cell receptor beta chains from one sample in a study of blood T cell repertoires in COVID-19. Libraries were prepared by immunoSEQ multiplex PCR; TCRdb keeps only in-frame clonotypes and omits some of them. This sample has about 160,000 clones, with roughly 80% found just once. Source material: peripheral blood. Every receptor here comes from a woman aged 80 or over with acute or convalescent COVID-19. Both conserved end residues are trimmed from each CDR3. The order of the fields is V gene, J gene, CDR3 protein.

v_call: TRBV29-1; j_call: TRBJ1-1; cdr3_aa: SANEAGTDTEAF
v_call: TRBV4-1; j_call: TRBJ1-5; cdr3_aa: ASSQDRDQPQH
v_call: TRBV10-3; j_call: TRBJ1-1; cdr3_aa: AISELGHLNTEAF
v_call: TRBV19; j_call: TRBJ1-1; cdr3_aa: ASSDPGRQGGIEAF
v_call: TRBV6-5; j_call: TRBJ2-7; cdr3_aa: ASSRTAKYEQY
v_call: TRBV15; j_call: TRBJ2-5; cdr3_aa: ATSRQGFPFVKTQY
v_call: TRBV5-6; j_call: TRBJ2-3; cdr3_aa: ASSPPTGKGGTQY
v_call: TRBV5-1; j_call: TRBJ2-1; cdr3_aa: ASSFGLAGGPYNEQF
v_call: TRBV5-1; j_call: TRBJ1-2; cdr3_aa: ASSFHGQGALDYT
v_call: TRBV2; j_call: TRBJ2-3; cdr3_aa: ASRELAGGSDTQY
v_call: TRBV5-8; j_call: TRBJ1-3; cdr3_aa: ASSLEQLSHGNTIY
v_call: TRBV7-8; j_call: TRBJ1-5; cdr3_aa: ASGRGVGQPQH
v_call: TRBV2; j_call: TRBJ2-5; cdr3_aa: ASSGSGGEETQY
v_call: TRBV3-1/TRBV3-2; j_call: TRBJ2-1; cdr3_aa: ASSQGVSGRRDEQF
v_call: TRBV6-5; j_call: TRBJ1-2; cdr3_aa: ASSRTGTHQYGYT
v_call: TRBV15; j_call: TRBJ1-1; cdr3_aa: ATSRDRSNTEAF
v_call: TRBV6-2/TRBV6-3; j_call: TRBJ1-1; cdr3_aa: ASSNGKAF
v_call: TRBV27; j_call: TRBJ1-1; cdr3_aa: ASSLSGSMNTEAF
v_call: TRBV7-2; j_call: TRBJ1-1; cdr3_aa: ASSSPPSNTEAF
v_call: TRBV19; j_call: TRBJ2-1; cdr3_aa: ASSFSGEPYNEQF
v_call: TRBV5-1; j_call: TRBJ2-5; cdr3_aa: ASSILASVQY
v_call: TRBV20-1; j_call: TRBJ2-7; cdr3_aa: SAARGPEQY
v_call: TRBV2; j_call: TRBJ1-2; cdr3_aa: ASRVLGQGRYGYT
v_call: TRBV30; j_call: TRBJ2-5; cdr3_aa: AWSDQPKETQY
v_call: TRBV10-3; j_call: TRBJ2-1; cdr3_aa: ATSERTGLGNNEQF
v_call: TRBV11-3; j_call: TRBJ2-1; cdr3_aa: ASSSGQGPYNEQF
v_call: TRBV30; j_call: TRBJ2-1; cdr3_aa: AWRRGGLSSYNEQF
v_call: TRBV19; j_call: TRBJ2-2; cdr3_aa: ASSIRNRPHTGELF
v_call: TRBV18; j_call: TRBJ2-2; cdr3_aa: ASSPAGTGNTGELF
v_call: TRBV10-3; j_call: TRBJ1-2; cdr3_aa: AIGAGTNYGYT
v_call: TRBV5-1; j_call: TRBJ1-1; cdr3_aa: ASSLGQMNTEAF
v_call: TRBV19; j_call: TRBJ1-1; cdr3_aa: ASSRGGGTEAF
v_call: TRBV6-5; j_call: TRBJ1-2; cdr3_aa: ASSLSGHLYGYT